This is a list of T cell receptor beta chains from one sample in a study of T cell responses to AZD1222 COVID-19 vaccine. The protocol was immunoSEQ multiplex PCR, while the TCRdb copy is restricted to in-frame clones and leaves out a portion. Of about 92,000 clones listed, approximately 90% are singletons. Sequenced material: peripheral blood, taken on day 0 of AZD1222 vaccination. The receptors stem from an adult in good health. Each CDR3 is given with its conserved first and last residue. D genes are given only for firm matches. Part of the rows lack a size; the others show once, few, many or a class for expanded clones.

size: .
V: TRBV28
D: .
J: TRBJ1-3
CDR3: CASRTAGGNTIYF
DNA: TGTGCCAGCAGGACGGCGGGGGGAAACACCATATATTTT

size: .
V: TRBV7-9
D: .
J: TRBJ1-1
CDR3: CASSPQNTEAFF
DNA: TGTGCCAGCAGCCCCCAGAACACTGAAGCTTTCTTT

size: .
V: TRBV27
D: TRBD1
J: TRBJ1-5
CDR3: CASSFTGGRQPQHF
DNA: TGTGCCAGCAGTTTCACAGGGGGCCGCCAGCCCCAGCATTTT

size: .
V: TRBV10-3
D: TRBD1
J: TRBJ1-2
CDR3: CAISESPTGDDLSGYTF
DNA: TGTGCCATCAGTGAGTCCCCGACAGGGGATGATCTCAGTGGCTACACCTTC

size: .
V: TRBV4-1
D: .
J: TRBJ2-3
CDR3: CASSQQVTDTQYF
DNA: TGCGCCAGCAGCCAACAAGTAACAGATACGCAGTATTTT

size: .
V: TRBV7-2
D: .
J: TRBJ1-5
CDR3: CASSLDGGSQPQHF
DNA: TGTGCCAGCAGCTTAGATGGAGGGAGTCAGCCCCAGCATTTT

size: .
V: TRBV3-1/TRBV3-2
D: .
J: TRBJ1-1
CDR3: CASSPRPGNTEAFF
DNA: TGTGCCAGCAGCCCAAGGCCGGGGAACACTGAAGCTTTCTTT

size: .
V: TRBV9
D: .
J: TRBJ1-6
CDR3: CASSARQGDNSPLHF
DNA: TGTGCCAGCAGCGCGAGGCAGGGCGACAATTCACCCCTCCACTTT

size: .
V: TRBV6-2/TRBV6-3
D: TRBD1
J: TRBJ1-2
CDR3: CASSPTGASDGYTF
DNA: TGTGCCAGCAGTCCCACAGGGGCGTCAGATGGCTACACCTTC

size: .
V: TRBV7-6
D: TRBD2
J: TRBJ2-7
CDR3: CASSLATVGTSSEQYF
DNA: TGTGCCAGCAGCTTAGCTACAGTGGGGACTAGCAGCGAGCAGTACTTC

size: .
V: TRBV11-1
D: TRBD2
J: TRBJ2-1
CDR3: CASSLRLAGETGEQFF
DNA: TGTGCCAGCAGCTTGAGACTAGCGGGGGAGACAGGTGAGCAGTTCTTC

size: .
V: TRBV9
D: TRBD1
J: TRBJ1-4
CDR3: CASSLPQTGDEKLFF
DNA: TGTGCCAGCAGCCTACCACAGACAGGGGATGAAAAACTGTTTTTT

size: .
V: TRBV3-1/TRBV3-2
D: TRBD1
J: TRBJ1-6
CDR3: CASSQPGQGGNSPLHF
DNA: TGTGCCAGCAGCCAACCGGGACAGGGAGGAAATTCACCCCTCCACTTT

size: .
V: TRBV5-8
D: .
J: TRBJ1-1
CDR3: CASSFQGEDTEAFF
DNA: TGTGCCAGCAGCTTTCAGGGTGAGGACACTGAAGCTTTCTTT

size: .
V: TRBV11-3
D: TRBD1
J: TRBJ2-7
CDR3: CASSLVTGTGGTYEQYF
DNA: TGTGCCAGCAGCTTAGTCACCGGGACAGGGGGCACCTACGAGCAGTACTTC

size: .
V: TRBV5-1
D: .
J: TRBJ2-7
CDR3: CASSLADYEQYF
DNA: TGCGCCAGCAGCTTGGCGGATTACGAGCAGTACTTC

size: .
V: TRBV7-9
D: TRBD2
J: TRBJ2-2
CDR3: CASSSSGGLAGELFF
DNA: TGTGCCAGCAGCTCTAGCGGGGGGTTGGCCGGGGAGCTGTTTTTT

size: .
V: TRBV11-2
D: TRBD1
J: TRBJ1-2
CDR3: CASSPGTGSYGYTF
DNA: TGTGCCAGCAGCCCCGGGACAGGGAGCTATGGCTACACCTTC

size: .
V: TRBV6-1
D: .
J: TRBJ1-2
CDR3: CASSENGGSWGGYTF
DNA: TGTGCCAGCAGTGAAAACGGAGGGAGTTGGGGTGGCTACACCTTC

size: .
V: TRBV7-2
D: .
J: TRBJ1-6
CDR3: CASSLLWHNSPLHF
DNA: TGTGCCAGCAGCTTACTTTGGCATAATTCACCCCTCCACTTT

size: .
V: TRBV18
D: .
J: TRBJ1-3
CDR3: CASSVTVSSGNTIYF
DNA: TGTGCCAGCTCTGTGACAGTCTCCTCTGGAAACACCATATATTTT

size: .
V: TRBV30
D: TRBD1
J: TRBJ1-1
CDR3: CAWSVEQGRNTEAFF
DNA: TGTGCCTGGAGTGTAGAACAGGGGCGGAACACTGAAGCTTTCTTT

size: once
V: TRBV10-1
D: TRBD1
J: TRBJ1-2
CDR3: CANSRTGLFPNYGYTF
DNA: TGCGCCAATAGTCGGACAGGGTTATTCCCTAACTATGGCTACACCTTC

size: .
V: TRBV9
D: .
J: TRBJ2-2
CDR3: CASSYSNTGELFF
DNA: TGTGCCAGCAGCTATAGCAACACCGGGGAGCTGTTTTTT

size: .
V: TRBV20-1
D: .
J: TRBJ1-5
CDR3: CSASKGGYQPQHF
DNA: TGCAGTGCTAGTAAGGGCGGATATCAGCCCCAGCATTTT

size: .
V: TRBV18
D: .
J: TRBJ1-5
CDR3: CASSEIPGGNYQPQHF
DNA: TGTGCCAGCTCAGAGATACCGGGAGGCAATTATCAGCCCCAGCATTTT

size: .
V: TRBV5-4
D: .
J: TRBJ2-1
CDR3: CASSLGDNEQFF
DNA: TGTGCCAGCAGCTTGGGAGACAATGAGCAGTTCTTC

size: .
V: TRBV14
D: TRBD1
J: TRBJ1-2
CDR3: CASSQDWDRGRRGYTF
DNA: TGTGCCAGCAGCCAAGACTGGGACAGGGGGCGTCGTGGCTACACCTTC

size: .
V: TRBV4-1
D: .
J: TRBJ1-4
CDR3: CASSQDRVVSNEKLFF
DNA: TGCGCCAGCAGCCAAGATCGGGTGGTGTCTAATGAAAAACTGTTTTTT

size: .
V: TRBV6-5
D: TRBD2
J: TRBJ2-1
CDR3: CASSWGGVGNEQFF
DNA: TGTGCCAGCAGTTGGGGGGGAGTGGGCAATGAGCAGTTCTTC

size: .
V: TRBV27
D: .
J: TRBJ2-7
CDR3: CASSRRGDSYEQYF
DNA: TGTGCCAGCAGTCGCAGGGGGGACTCCTACGAGCAGTACTTC

size: .
V: TRBV11-2
D: TRBD2
J: TRBJ2-3
CDR3: CASRNIAGEPTDTQYF
DNA: TGTGCCAGCAGAAACATAGCGGGGGAACCCACAGATACGCAGTATTTT

size: .
V: TRBV28
D: .
J: TRBJ1-1
CDR3: CATGTVNTEAFF
DNA: TGTGCCACCGGGACGGTTAACACTGAAGCTTTCTTT

size: .
V: TRBV6-5
D: .
J: TRBJ2-3
CDR3: CASSPRRGTQYF
DNA: TGTGCCAGCAGTCCCCGACGGGGTACGCAGTATTTT

size: .
V: TRBV2
D: TRBD2
J: TRBJ2-3
CDR3: CASRGRGGPDTQYF
DNA: TGTGCCAGCAGAGGGCGGGGGGGCCCAGATACGCAGTATTTT

size: .
V: TRBV9
D: .
J: TRBJ1-3
CDR3: CASSVQGVGNTIYF
DNA: TGTGCCAGCAGCGTACAGGGAGTGGGAAACACCATATATTTT

size: .
V: TRBV5-1
D: .
J: TRBJ2-2
CDR3: CASSSQYRAPNTGELFF
DNA: TGCGCCAGCAGCTCTCAATACAGGGCTCCGAACACCGGGGAGCTGTTTTTT

size: .
V: TRBV7-8
D: TRBD2
J: TRBJ2-1
CDR3: CASSLLPSGGANNEQFF
DNA: TGTGCCAGCAGCTTACTTCCCTCCGGGGGGGCCAACAATGAGCAGTTCTTC

size: .
V: TRBV30
D: TRBD2
J: TRBJ2-5
CDR3: CAWSSLREEETQYF
DNA: TGTGCCTGGAGTTCCCTCCGGGAGGAGGAGACCCAGTACTTC

size: .
V: TRBV5-1
D: .
J: TRBJ2-7
CDR3: CASSLARVDRYEQYF
DNA: TGCGCCAGCAGCTTGGCCAGGGTTGACCGGTACGAGCAGTACTTC

size: .
V: TRBV29-1
D: TRBD1
J: TRBJ1-1
CDR3: CSVEEKSQGAAFF
DNA: TGCAGCGTTGAAGAAAAGTCACAGGGGGCCGCTTTCTTT

size: .
V: TRBV7-9
D: .
J: TRBJ2-1
CDR3: CASSFPPNINEQFF
DNA: TGTGCCAGCAGCTTCCCCCCCAATATCAATGAGCAGTTCTTC

size: .
V: TRBV7-3
D: TRBD1
J: TRBJ1-2
CDR3: CASSPGTGGYGYTF
DNA: TGTGCCAGCAGCCCCGGGACAGGGGGCTATGGCTACACCTTC

size: .
V: TRBV7-6
D: TRBD2
J: TRBJ2-1
CDR3: CASSLVVGSGGARNEQFF
DNA: TGTGCCAGCAGCTTAGTAGTGGGTAGCGGGGGGGCCAGGAATGAGCAGTTCTTC

size: .
V: TRBV18
D: TRBD1
J: TRBJ2-7
CDR3: CASSPSRQGSYEQYF
DNA: TGTGCCAGCTCACCGAGCCGACAGGGCTCCTACGAGCAGTACTTC

size: .
V: TRBV15
D: .
J: TRBJ2-7
CDR3: CATSRLGTKVYEQYF
DNA: TGTGCCACCAGCAGACTGGGGACCAAGGTCTACGAGCAGTACTTC

size: .
V: TRBV15
D: .
J: TRBJ2-7
CDR3: CATSRIQPGRPFDEQYF
DNA: TGTGCCACCAGCAGAATTCAGCCGGGACGGCCGTTTGATGAGCAGTACTTC

size: .
V: TRBV4-1
D: TRBD2
J: TRBJ2-1
CDR3: CASSLRLAGGNEQFF
DNA: TGCGCCAGCAGCCTCCGACTAGCGGGGGGCAATGAGCAGTTCTTC

size: .
V: TRBV10-2
D: TRBD2
J: TRBJ2-1
CDR3: CASSEGLREDSYNEQFF
DNA: TGCGCCAGCAGTGAGGGACTGCGGGAGGACTCCTACAATGAGCAGTTCTTC

size: .
V: TRBV12-3/TRBV12-4
D: .
J: TRBJ1-2
CDR3: CASSFEGAYGYTF
DNA: TGTGCCAGCAGTTTCGAGGGCGCCTATGGCTACACCTTC

size: .
V: TRBV24-1
D: TRBD1
J: TRBJ2-2
CDR3: CATSTGQANTGELFF
DNA: TGTGCCACCAGTACAGGACAGGCGAACACCGGGGAGCTGTTTTTT